This paragraph reports one T cell receptor beta chain. Its antigen is still unknown. This entry is derived from a study of cytomegalovirus exposure and HLA in healthy donors. Background on the study: Among the 400 or so donors who were genotyped, about 80% fell in the genetic ancestry cluster that is associated with self-reported Caucasian donors.

PCR was performed using 60 Vbeta and 13 Jbeta primers. This table comes from immunoSEQ multiplex PCR, and its TCRdb copy is limited to in-frame clones, with some not included. This table holds some 180,000 clones, roughly 85% found once. Germline V gene sequence: CDR1 SGHAT, CDR2 FQNNGV. V was pared by 6 bases and J by 5 bases, with 11 bases between. The CDR3 sequence is 13 residues long. Whole-study results and caveats: As a later analysis showed, a missense DCLRE1C variant was linked to trimming of TCR beta V- and J-genes. Researchers counted approximately 160 TCR beta chains as cytomegalovirus-associated.

The TCR comes from a woman aged 45-59 years in good health and CMV-seronegative. The sample was PBMCs. This chain links TRBV11-2 with TRBJ1-5; D call uncertain. The CDR3 DNA sequence: TGTGCCAGCAGTTATCGACAAGATCAGCCCCAGCATTTT. It specifies CASSYRQDQPQHF. The full variable domain, with the rest looked up from reference TRBV11-2 and TRBJ1-5, is EAGVAQSPRYKIIEKRQSVAFWCNPISGHATLYWYQQILGQGPKLLIQFQNNGVVDDSQLPKDRFSAERLKGVDSTLKIQPAKLEDSAVYLCASSYRQDQPQHFGDGTRLSIL.